This T cell receptor (beta chain) was observed in a study of OX40 agonist ivuxolimab in advanced cancers. Study-wide results and caveats: Dose levels from 0.1 to 3.0 mg/kg saw CD4+ and CD8+ blood T cells expand clonally by week 6. Compared with CD4+, CD8+ T cells on average had more expanded clones.

With autoimmune disease history or systemic immunosuppression, patients were excluded. Worth noting for this clone: The antigen is not known.

Clones were sequenced by immunoSEQ multiplex PCR, and TCRdb holds only the in-frame ones, with some missing. The top ten clones hold roughly an eighth of a sample with more than 70,000 clones, 85% to 90% of them seen once. The CDR3 spans 15 residues. V gave up 4 bases and J gave up 4 bases; unmatched junction bases: 5. In germline, CDR1 is MNHEY, CDR2 SVGAGI. This TCR derives from an adult with an advanced solid tumor such as melanoma, head and neck, liver or kidney cancer. The chain is built from TRBV6-5 and TRBJ2-2; TRBD2 aligns across 8 bases. Sequencing used CD4+ or CD8+ T cells sorted from blood, obtained in a trial of the OX40 agonist ivuxolimab. The CDR3 DNA sequence: TGTGCCAGCAGTTTACTAGCGGAGGCCACCGGGGAGCTGTTTTTT. It encodes CASSLLAEATGELFF.